This T cell receptor beta chain was sequenced during a study of Graves' ophthalmopathy and Graves' hyperthyroidism. Study-wide points: Blood also held most thyroid clonotypes expanded above 0.001 frequency.

There are a few counts of this clonotype. Antigen specificity is unknown. RNA transcripts served as template for amplifying TCR beta CDR3 sequences. HTBI primers were used in a first-round RT-PCR, which preceded a second-round multiplex PCR. One entry per CDR3 protein, called by TCRdb with MiXCR from the multiplex PCR reads. The sample lists 680,000 or so distinct CDR3 sequences; approximately 21% were seen once. The CDR3 length is 12 residues. Deletions cut 3 bases from V and 5 bases from J, with 11 bases between. Germline CDR1 reads DFQATT; CDR2 reads SNEGSKA (reference sequence). This TCR was recovered from a young woman with stable Graves' hyperthyroidism. Some clones in this sample may be carry-over from other donors' samples. This rearrangement joins TRBV20-1 to TRBJ2-7, with D possibly being TRBD1 or TRBD2 (7 bases each). Sample: peripheral blood. In nucleotides, the CDR3 is TGCAGTGCTAGGACAGGGAGGGACGAGCAGTACTTC. It yields the protein CSARTGRDEQYF.